This T cell receptor beta chain was sequenced in a study of read filtering for tumor transcriptome and immune sequencing. Study in general: After DNase treatment, RNA was made into whole-transcriptome libraries. TCR-mapped reads were about 3.5 to 10.27 million with IR-seq versus roughly 80 to 1,300 with RNA-seq.

The CDR3 contains 15 residues. Germline CDR1 and CDR2: DFQATT and SNEGSKA (reference sequence). V was pared by 5 bases and J by 6 bases, with 8 bases of the junction left unmatched. This clonotype was picked up many times. The library was built from around 0.4 ug RNA with molecular barcoded adaptors for alpha/delta and beta/gamma chains. MiXCR, run by TCRdb on the reads, gives a single entry per CDR3 protein. Among around 30,000 distinct CDR3 sequences listed, less than 20% were seen once. This chain joins TRBV20-1 and TRBJ2-2, with 11 bases aligning to TRBD2. The material sequenced was a population of CD138-negative cells sorted from bone marrow. The source is a donor aged 40 or over with multiple myeloma. The CDR3 bases are TGCAGTGCTGGGGATAGCGGGGGGGCCCCCGGGGAGCTGTTTTTT. Protein: CSAGDSGGAPGELFF.